This TCR beta chain originates from a study of shared clonotypes between healthy human individuals. Profiling relied on immunoSEQ multiplex PCR, and the TCRdb table lists in-frame clones only, not all of them. The repertoire consists of over a million clones, with roughly 97% occurring once and the leading ten covering approximately 1%. CDR1 is SEHNR and CDR2 is FQNEAQ in the germline V gene (reference sequence). V lost 5 bases and J 11 bases, leaving 18 bases between the germline ends. The CDR3 covers 13 residues. The chain uses TRBV7-9 and TRBJ1-2; no definite D call. Sequencing used naive CD4+ T cells sorted from blood. Subset reported: CD45RA+ positively selected. This sequence originates from a man aged 30 to 39 in good health. The CDR3 protein is CASSNKLRAEYTF. The DNA of the CDR3 is TGTGCCAGCAGCAACAAATTACGGGCGGAATACACCTTC. The full variable domain, with the rest looked up from reference TRBV7-9 and TRBJ1-2, is DTGVSQNPRHKITKRGQNVTFRCDPISEHNRLYWYRQTLGQGPEFLTYFQNEAQLEKSRLLSDRFSAERPKGSFSTLEIQRTEQGDSAMYLCASSNKLRAEYTFGSGTRLTVV.